This note documents a single T cell receptor (beta chain) sequence. A much larger clonotype is one base distant, so this may be a read error. CDR3 length equals 16 residues. Germline loops: CDR1 MDHEN, CDR2 SYDVKM. Primed by a sample-barcoded 5' primer and a J-beta primer mix, a second PCR proceeded for roughly 7 to 11 cycles. A single record per CDR3 protein comes from TCRdb applying MiXCR to the 5' RACE reads. The profile covers around 670,000 distinct CDR3 sequences, with around 31% appearing a single time and 15% to 19% taken by the ten largest. This entry comes from a study of blood T cells in healthy people across ages.

Sequenced sample: blood. The sequence was collected from a woman older than 75 in good health. The chain joins TRBV28 to TRBJ2-5, with a possible D match to TRBD2 (5 bases). DNA for the CDR3: TGTGCCAACAGTTTCACGACTCCCGGAGGCGAAGAGACCCAGTACTTC. This translates into CANSFTTPGGEETQYF.